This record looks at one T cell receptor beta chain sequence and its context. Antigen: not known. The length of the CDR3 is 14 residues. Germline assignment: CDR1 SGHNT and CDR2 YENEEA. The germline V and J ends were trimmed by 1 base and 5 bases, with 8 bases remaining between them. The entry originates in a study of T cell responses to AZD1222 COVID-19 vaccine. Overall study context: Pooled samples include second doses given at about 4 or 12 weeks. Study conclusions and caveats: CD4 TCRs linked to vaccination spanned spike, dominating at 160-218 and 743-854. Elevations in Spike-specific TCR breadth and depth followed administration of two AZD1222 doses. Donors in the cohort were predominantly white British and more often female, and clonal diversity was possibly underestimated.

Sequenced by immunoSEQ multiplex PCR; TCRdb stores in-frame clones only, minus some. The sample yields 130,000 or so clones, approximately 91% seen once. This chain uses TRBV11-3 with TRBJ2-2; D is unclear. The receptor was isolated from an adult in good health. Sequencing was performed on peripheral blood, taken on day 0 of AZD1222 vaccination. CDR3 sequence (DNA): TGTGCCAGCAGCTTAGTTGGCGGAACCGGGGAGCTGTTTTTT. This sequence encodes CASSLVGGTGELFF.